This T cell receptor beta chain was recorded in a study of blood T cells in healthy people across ages. Total RNA amounts of at least 5 micrograms were extracted per sample. Then a second PCR, running about 7 to 11 cycles, was carried out with a sample-barcoded 5' primer and a J-beta primer mix. At least 2.5 million CDR3-containing paired-end reads were obtained per sample. TCRdb re-derived calls from the 5' RACE reads in MiXCR, one entry per CDR3 protein. The sample holds around 1,100,000 distinct CDR3 sequences, 35% to 40% seen once. The V and J ends lost 6 bases and 0 bases, in that order; junction bases with no gene match: 11. Looked up from germline, CDR1 is MNHEY and CDR2 is SMNVEV (reference sequence). The CDR3 runs to 18 residues. This clonotype appeared a single time. Antigen unknown. Study observations and caveats: Investigators treated diversity estimates from one million T cells as underestimates. The study found more naive CD4+ cells and higher diversity in long-lived than aged donors.

Source material: blood. This chain links TRBV27 with TRBJ1-6, with 7 nucleotides matching TRBD1. This sequence originates from a man aged 18 to 30 in good health. The CDR3 bases are TGTGCCAGCAGGCCCCGGGGGACAGCCAACTCCTATAATTCACCCCTCCACTTT. Translating gives CASRPRGTANSYNSPLHF.